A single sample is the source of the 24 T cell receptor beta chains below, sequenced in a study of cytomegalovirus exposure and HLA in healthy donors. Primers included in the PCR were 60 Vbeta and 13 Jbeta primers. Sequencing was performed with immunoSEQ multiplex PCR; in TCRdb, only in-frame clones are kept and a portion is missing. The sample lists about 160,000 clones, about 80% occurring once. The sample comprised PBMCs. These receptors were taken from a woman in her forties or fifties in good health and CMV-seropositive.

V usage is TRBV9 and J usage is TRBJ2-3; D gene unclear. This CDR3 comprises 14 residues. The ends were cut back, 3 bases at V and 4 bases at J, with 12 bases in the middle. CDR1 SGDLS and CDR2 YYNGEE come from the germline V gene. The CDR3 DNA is TGTGCCAGCAGCGAAGCGAATCGGGCAGATACGCAGTATTTT. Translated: CASSEANRADTQYF.

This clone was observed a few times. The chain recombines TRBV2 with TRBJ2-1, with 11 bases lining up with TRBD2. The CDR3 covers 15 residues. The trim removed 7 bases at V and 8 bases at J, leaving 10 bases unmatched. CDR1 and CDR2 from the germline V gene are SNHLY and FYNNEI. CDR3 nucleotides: TGTGCCAGCACCATAGCGGGAGGGAACGTGGATGAGCAGTTCTTC. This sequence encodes CASTIAGGNVDEQFF.

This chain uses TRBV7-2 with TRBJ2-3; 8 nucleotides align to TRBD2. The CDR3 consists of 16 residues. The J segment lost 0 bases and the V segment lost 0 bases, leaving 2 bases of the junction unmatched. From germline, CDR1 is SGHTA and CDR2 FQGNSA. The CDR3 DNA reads TGTGCCAGCAGCTTAGCGTCTAGCGGGAGCACAGATACGCAGTATTTT. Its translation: CASSLASSGSTDTQYF.

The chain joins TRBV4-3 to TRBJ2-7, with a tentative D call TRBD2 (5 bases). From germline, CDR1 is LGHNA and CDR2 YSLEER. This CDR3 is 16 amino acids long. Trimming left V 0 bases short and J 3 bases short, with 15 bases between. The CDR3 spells CASSQDMPAAGYEQYF. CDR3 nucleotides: TGCGCCAGCAGCCAAGATATGCCAGCCGCGGGCTACGAGCAGTACTTC.

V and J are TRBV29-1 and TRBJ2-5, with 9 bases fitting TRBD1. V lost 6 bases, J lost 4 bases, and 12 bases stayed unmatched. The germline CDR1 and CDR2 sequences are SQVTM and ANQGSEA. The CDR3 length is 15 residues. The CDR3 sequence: CSVYTGTGRRETQYF. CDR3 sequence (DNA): TGCAGCGTATACACCGGGACAGGGAGGCGAGAGACCCAGTACTTC.

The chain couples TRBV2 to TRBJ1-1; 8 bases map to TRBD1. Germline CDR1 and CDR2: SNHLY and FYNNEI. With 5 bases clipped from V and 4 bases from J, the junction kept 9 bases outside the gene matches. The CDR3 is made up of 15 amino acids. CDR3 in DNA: TGTGCCAGCAGTCCCGGACAGGGAATCGGCACTGAAGCTTTCTTT. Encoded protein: CASSPGQGIGTEAFF.

This CDR3 is CASSLGLAEGPTDTQYF. CDR3 DNA: TGTGCCAGCAGCCTTGGACTAGCGGAGGGCCCCACAGATACGCAGTATTTT. The chain combines TRBV7-9 with TRBJ2-3; TRBD2 matches 10 bases. Trimming cost V 5 bases and J 2 bases; bases outside gene matches: 10. Germline V gene sequence: CDR1 SEHNR, CDR2 FQNEAQ (reference sequence). The CDR3 runs to 17 residues.

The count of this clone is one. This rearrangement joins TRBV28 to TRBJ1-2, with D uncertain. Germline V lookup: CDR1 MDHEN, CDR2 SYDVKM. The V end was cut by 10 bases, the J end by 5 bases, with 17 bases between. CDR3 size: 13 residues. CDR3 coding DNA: TGTGCCACCAATAGAGGTGGAACTTATGGCTACACCTTC. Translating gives CATNRGGTYGYTF.

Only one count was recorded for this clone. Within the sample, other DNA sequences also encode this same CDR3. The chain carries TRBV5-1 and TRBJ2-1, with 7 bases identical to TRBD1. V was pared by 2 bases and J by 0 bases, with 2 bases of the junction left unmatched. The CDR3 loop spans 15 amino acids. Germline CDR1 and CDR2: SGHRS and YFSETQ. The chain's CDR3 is CASSLGGSSYNEQFF. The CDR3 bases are TGCGCCAGCAGCTTAGGGGGCAGCTCCTACAATGAGCAGTTCTTC.

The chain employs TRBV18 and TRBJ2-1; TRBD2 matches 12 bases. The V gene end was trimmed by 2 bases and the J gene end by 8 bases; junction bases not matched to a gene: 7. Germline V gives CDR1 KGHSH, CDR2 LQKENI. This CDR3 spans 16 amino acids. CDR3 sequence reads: CASSPILAGGGDEQFF. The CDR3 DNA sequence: TGTGCCAGCTCACCAATACTAGCGGGAGGCGGGGATGAGCAGTTCTTC.

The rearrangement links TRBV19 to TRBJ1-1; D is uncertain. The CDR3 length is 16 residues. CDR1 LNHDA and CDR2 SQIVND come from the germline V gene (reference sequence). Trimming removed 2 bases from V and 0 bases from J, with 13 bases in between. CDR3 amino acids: CASSIKMQVVNTEAFF. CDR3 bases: TGTGCCAGTAGTATAAAGATGCAGGTCGTGAACACTGAAGCTTTCTTT.

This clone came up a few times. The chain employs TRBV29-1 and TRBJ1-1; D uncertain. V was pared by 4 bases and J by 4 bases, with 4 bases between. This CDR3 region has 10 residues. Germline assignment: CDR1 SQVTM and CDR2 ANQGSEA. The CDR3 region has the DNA TGCAGCGTTGGGGCCACTGAAGCTTTCTTT. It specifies CSVGATEAFF.

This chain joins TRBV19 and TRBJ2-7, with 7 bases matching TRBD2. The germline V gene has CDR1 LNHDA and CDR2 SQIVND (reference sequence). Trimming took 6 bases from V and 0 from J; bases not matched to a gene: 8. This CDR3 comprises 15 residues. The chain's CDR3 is CASSPSGLVSYEQYF. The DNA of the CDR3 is TGTGCCAGTAGCCCCAGCGGACTAGTCTCCTACGAGCAGTACTTC. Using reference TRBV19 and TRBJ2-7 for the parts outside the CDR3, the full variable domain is DGGITQSPKYLFRKEGQNVTLSCEQNLNHDAMYWYRQDPGQGLRLIYYSQIVNDFQKGDIAEGYSVSREKKESFPLTVTSAQKNPTAFYLCASSPSGLVSYEQYFGPGTRLTVT.

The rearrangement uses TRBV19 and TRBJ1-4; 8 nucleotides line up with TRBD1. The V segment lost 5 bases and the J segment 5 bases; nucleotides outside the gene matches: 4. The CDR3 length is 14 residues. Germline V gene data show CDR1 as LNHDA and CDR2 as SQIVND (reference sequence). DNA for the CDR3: TGTGCCAGTAGTCAGGGGACAGGAAATGAAAAACTGTTTTTT. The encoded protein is CASSQGTGNEKLFF.

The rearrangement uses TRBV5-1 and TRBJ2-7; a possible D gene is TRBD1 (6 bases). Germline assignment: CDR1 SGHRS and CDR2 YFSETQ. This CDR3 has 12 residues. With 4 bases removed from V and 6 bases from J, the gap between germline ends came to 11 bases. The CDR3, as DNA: TGCGCCAGCAGCGAACAGGGCGGCGAGCAGTACTTC. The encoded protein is CASSEQGGEQYF.

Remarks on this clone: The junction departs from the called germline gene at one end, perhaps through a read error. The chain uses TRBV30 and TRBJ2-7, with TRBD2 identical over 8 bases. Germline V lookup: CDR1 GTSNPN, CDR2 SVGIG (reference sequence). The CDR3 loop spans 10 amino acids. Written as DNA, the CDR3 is TGTGCTCGCAAGCGGACTAGCTCCGTGTTC. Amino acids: CARKRTSSVF.

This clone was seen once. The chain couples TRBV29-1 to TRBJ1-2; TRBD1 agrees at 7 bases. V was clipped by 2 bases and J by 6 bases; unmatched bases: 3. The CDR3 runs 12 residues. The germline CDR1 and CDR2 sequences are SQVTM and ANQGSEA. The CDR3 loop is CSVERQGNGYTF. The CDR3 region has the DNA TGCAGCGTTGAAAGACAGGGAAATGGCTACACCTTC.

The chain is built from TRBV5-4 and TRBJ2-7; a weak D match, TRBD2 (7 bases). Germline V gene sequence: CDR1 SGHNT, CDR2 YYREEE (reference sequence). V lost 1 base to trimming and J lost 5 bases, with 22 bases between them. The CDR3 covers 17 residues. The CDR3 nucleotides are TGTGCCAGCAGCTTGCGCGGAGTCGGGGGGCGACCCCACGAGCAGTACTTC. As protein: CASSLRGVGGRPHEQYF.

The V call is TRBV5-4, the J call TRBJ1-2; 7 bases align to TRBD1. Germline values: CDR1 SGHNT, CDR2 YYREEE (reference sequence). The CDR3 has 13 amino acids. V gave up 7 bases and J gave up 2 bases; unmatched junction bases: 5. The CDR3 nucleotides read TGTGCCAGCCCCCGACAGGGCAACTATGGCTACACCTTC. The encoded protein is CASPRQGNYGYTF.

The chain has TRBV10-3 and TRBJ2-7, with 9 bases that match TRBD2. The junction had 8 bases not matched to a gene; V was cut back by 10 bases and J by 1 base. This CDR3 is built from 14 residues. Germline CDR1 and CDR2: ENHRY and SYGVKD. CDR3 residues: CASNLAGASYEQYF. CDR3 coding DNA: TGTGCCAGCAACTTAGCGGGGGCTTCCTACGAGCAGTACTTC.

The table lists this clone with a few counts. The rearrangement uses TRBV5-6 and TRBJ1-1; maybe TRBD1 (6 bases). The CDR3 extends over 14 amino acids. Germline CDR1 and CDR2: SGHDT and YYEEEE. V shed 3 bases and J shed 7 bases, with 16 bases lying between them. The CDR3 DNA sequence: TGTGCCAGCAGCTCGGTTTACAGGGATGATGAAGCTTTCTTT. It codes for CASSSVYRDDEAFF.

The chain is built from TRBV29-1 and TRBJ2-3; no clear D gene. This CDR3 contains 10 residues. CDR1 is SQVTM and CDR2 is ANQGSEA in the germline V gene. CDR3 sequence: CTTNTDTQYF. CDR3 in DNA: TGCACCACAAACACAGATACGCAGTATTTT.

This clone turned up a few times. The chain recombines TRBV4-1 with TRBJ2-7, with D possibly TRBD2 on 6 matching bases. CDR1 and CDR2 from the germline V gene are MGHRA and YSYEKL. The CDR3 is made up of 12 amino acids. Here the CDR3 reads CASSQHRDWPLV. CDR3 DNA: TGCGCCAGCAGCCAGCACCGGGACTGGCCCCTGGTC.

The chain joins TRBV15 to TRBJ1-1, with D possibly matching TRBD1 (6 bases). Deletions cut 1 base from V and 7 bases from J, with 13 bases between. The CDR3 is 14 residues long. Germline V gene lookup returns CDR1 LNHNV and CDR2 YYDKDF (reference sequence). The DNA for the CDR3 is TGTGCCACCAGCAGAGTGTCAGGGGTGGGTGAAGCTTTCTTT. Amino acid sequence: CATSRVSGVGEAFF.